This TCR beta chain stems from a study of T cells after yellow fever vaccination (dated 2019 in TCRdb). The study in broad terms: The SMART-Seq v4 Ultra Low Input RNA kit was used to prepare libraries from fractions with low cell numbers. Blood was collected at multiple timepoints before and after primary and secondary immunization, and bulk PBMC replicates and cell subsets were isolated. To track T-cell clones before and after primary and booster YFV17D yellow fever vaccination, bulk TCR alpha and beta repertoires were sequenced longitudinally. Two healthy male donors made up the cohort, one aged 18 to 29 years and the other aged 30 to 40 years. Study-wide conclusions, independent of this receptor: Because the study included only a couple of donors, the extent to which the findings can be generalized is limited. Because abundant contaminating clonotypes from the bulk population could be contained in FACS-sorted repertoires, computational filtering was required. Most clones expanded after primary vaccination (roughly 96% of CD4 and roughly 90% of CD8) were re-detected after the booster, suggesting that broad memory maintenance occurred. The secondary T-cell response was found to be weaker but faster than the primary response, with a peak reached on day 5 rather than on day 15. A small fraction of clonotypes showed up in both the CD4 and CD8 compartments, probably as a result of convergent recombination.

The sample's treatment or condition, from its label and the paper: live attenuated yellow fever vaccine strain. Two biological replicates of bulk PBMCs were collected at each blood-draw timepoint. PBMCs were isolated from peripheral blood using a standard Ficoll-Paque protocol. TriZol was used to extract RNA from bulk PBMCs, CD4 and CD8 fractions, and dextramer-positive and dextramer-negative fractions. As regards this clonotype: Its antigen has not been determined. Base qualities are not provided; no much larger clone lies one nucleotide away.

TCR cDNA was synthesized by 5'RACE template switching, which introduced a universal primer site and unique molecular identifiers. Priming of cDNA synthesis was performed from both the TCR alpha and TCR beta constant segments. Libraries were amplified in two PCR steps, with sample barcodes and sequencing adapters added in the second step. Sequencing of libraries was performed on Illumina HiSeq 2500 (2x100 bp) or NovaSeq (2x150 bp). Per the original workflow: MIGEC was used to demultiplex reads and collapse the reads into UMI consensus sequences, and MiXCR was used for V(D)J alignment. Vaccine-responding clonotypes were defined with edgeR using replicate PBMC samples, requiring FDR below 0.01 and a log2 fold change above 5 up to day 15. Each bulk clonotype received a CD4 or CD8 identity based on whether the sequenced CD4 or CD8 repertoire contained that clonotype at higher abundance. TCRdb trimmed public reads at Q25 via fastp, called clones via MiXCR and kept in-frame beta chains. Rows are combined by CDR3 protein, so each entry shows the most common genes and DNA. TCRdb's processing, not the study's, gives the V and J calls here. This sample holds 610,000 or so distinct CDR3 sequences; 9% to 15% were observed only once. The top ten constitute about 16% of the sample.

The CDR3 sequence holds 14 residues, the cysteine and phenylalanine included. Only CDR3 DNA remains: 42 bases, in frame from the first base. V is pruned by 3 bases and J by 5 bases, leaving 2 bases of the junction without a gene match. CDR1 LGHNA and CDR2 YSLEER were looked up in the germline V gene. The specimen comprised PBMCs, sampled on the day of the yellow fever booster vaccination. In this chain, TRBV4-3 is recombined with TRBJ2-7, with 12 bases matching TRBD2. The TCR was taken from a man in his thirties or forties who received the YFV17D yellow fever vaccine. The DNA sequence is TGCGCCAGCAGCCAGGGACTAGCGGGCCACGAGCAGTACTTC. This gives the protein CASSQGLAGHEQYF.